The sequence of this T cell receptor beta chain was determined in a study of OX40 agonist ivuxolimab in advanced cancers. Study-level findings and limits: The authors also found low normalized T-cell clonal expansion in some nonresponders.

Clones were sequenced by immunoSEQ multiplex PCR, and TCRdb holds only the in-frame ones, with some missing. The sample records some 42,000 clones, 85% to 90% being singletons. For this clone: The antigen is undetermined.

The CDR3 runs 12 residues. Germline V lookup: CDR1 SGHAT, CDR2 FQDESV (reference sequence). V lost 5 bases and J 8 bases, leaving 10 bases between the germline ends. The source material was CD4+ or CD8+ T cells sorted from blood, sampled in a trial of the OX40 agonist ivuxolimab. The chain employs TRBV11-1 and TRBJ1-3, with D possibly matching TRBD1 (5 bases). The receptor was derived from an adult with an advanced solid tumor such as melanoma, head and neck, liver or kidney cancer. CDR3 coding DNA: TGTGCCAGCAGCGCTTCGGGGGACACCATATATTTT. Amino acids: CASSASGDTIYF.